This T cell receptor (beta chain) stems from a study of T cells in Graves' hyperthyroidism and ophthalmopathy. Ophthalmopathy in the patients scored at least 3 on Clinical Activity Score and at least 4 on NOSPECS grade, lasting under 3 months. On the basis of clinical symptoms, serum thyroxine and TRAb, thyroid ultrasound and orbital computed tomography, diagnoses were made. Overall study findings and caveats: Blood shared most expanded thyroid clonotypes above 0.001.

To note about this clonotype: Its matching antigen is unknown.

This CDR3 contains 14 residues. The V end was cut by 4 bases, the J end by 5 bases, with 10 bases between. Germline V gene sequence: CDR1 SGHDT, CDR2 YYEEEE. Amplification of TCR beta CDR3 regions was performed using RNA transcripts as template. The HTBI primer set drove a first-round RT-PCR of the TCR CDR3. Using its own MiXCR run on the multiplex PCR reads, TCRdb lists one record per CDR3 protein. The sample gives roughly 290,000 distinct CDR3 sequences, more than 15% of which show up once; over 45% is in the top ten. Sequencing was performed on blood. V and J are TRBV5-6 and TRBJ1-6, with D possibly matching TRBD1 (5 bases). The clonotype was recovered from a woman aged 55-70 years with Graves' ophthalmopathy. Here the CDR3 DNA reads TGTGCCAGCAGCCGGGGGGTGCATAATTCACCCCTCCACTTT. Translation gives CASSRGVHNSPLHF.